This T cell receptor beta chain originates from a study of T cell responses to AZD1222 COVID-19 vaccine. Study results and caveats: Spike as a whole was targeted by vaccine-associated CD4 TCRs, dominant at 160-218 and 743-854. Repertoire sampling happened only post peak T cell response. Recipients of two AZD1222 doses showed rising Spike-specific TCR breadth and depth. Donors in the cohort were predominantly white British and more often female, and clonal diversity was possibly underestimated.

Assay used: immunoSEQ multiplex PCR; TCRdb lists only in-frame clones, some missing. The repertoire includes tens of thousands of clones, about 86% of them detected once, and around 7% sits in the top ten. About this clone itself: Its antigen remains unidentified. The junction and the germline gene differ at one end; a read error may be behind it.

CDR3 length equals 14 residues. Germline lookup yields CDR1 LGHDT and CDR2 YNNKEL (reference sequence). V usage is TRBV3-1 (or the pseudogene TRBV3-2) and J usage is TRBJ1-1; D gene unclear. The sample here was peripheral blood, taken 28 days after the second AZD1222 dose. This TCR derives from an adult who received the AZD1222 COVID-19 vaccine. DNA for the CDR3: TGTGCCAGCAGCCCTCCGTTGGGCGTCGGAGCCCCGATGTTT. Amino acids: CASSPPLGVGAPMF.